These 26 T cell receptor beta chains originate from one sample sequenced in a study of cytomegalovirus exposure and HLA in healthy donors. In the PCR, 60 Vbeta and 13 Jbeta primers were used. Using immunoSEQ multiplex PCR, the repertoire was profiled, and TCRdb retains in-frame clones only, with some absent. The sample yields approximately 170,000 clones, about 75% seen once. The material sequenced was PBMCs. Receptors were obtained from a male donor in good health and CMV-seronegative.

This chain links TRBV6-1 with TRBJ2-2; 11 nucleotides align to TRBD2. Germline CDR1 reads MNHNS; CDR2 reads SASEGT. The CDR3 spans 15 residues. J gave up 7 bases and V 8 bases, and 9 bases lay outside the gene matches. CDR3 in DNA: TGTGCCAGCGGATTTAGCGGGGGGGCGGACGGGGAGCTGTTTTTT. It yields the protein CASGFSGGADGELFF.

The genes are TRBV29-1 and TRBJ2-3; 7 nucleotides line up with TRBD1. The CDR3 is 14 amino acids. Germline V gives CDR1 SQVTM, CDR2 ANQGSEA. Trimming at V came to 7 bases and at J to 1 base, leaving 8 bases not matched to a gene. CDR3 amino acids: CSGFRGLGTDTQYF. CDR3 in DNA: TGCAGCGGCTTCAGGGGGTTAGGCACAGATACGCAGTATTTT.

The gene calls are TRBV7-2 and TRBJ2-1; maybe TRBD2 (5 bases). The CDR3 contains 14 residues. The ends were cut back, 5 bases at V and 8 bases at J, with 16 bases in the middle. Per germline, CDR1 SGHTA and CDR2 FQGNSA. CDR3 sequence reads: CASSPRESIDEQFF. The CDR3 coding sequence is TGTGCCAGCAGCCCCCGGGAATCTATAGATGAGCAGTTCTTC.

The V gene is TRBV7-2, the J gene TRBJ2-1, with 8 positions matching TRBD2. Trimming cost V 5 bases and J 3 bases; bases outside gene matches: 9. This CDR3 region has 16 residues. CDR1 SGHTA and CDR2 FQGNSA come from the germline V gene. This CDR3 reads CASSLAPSGFYNEQFF. As DNA, the CDR3 is TGTGCCAGCAGCCTCGCCCCTAGCGGGTTCTACAATGAGCAGTTCTTC.

The V gene is TRBV9, the J gene TRBJ2-7; 9 nucleotides line up with TRBD1. The trim removed 4 bases at V and 4 bases at J, leaving 9 bases unmatched. CDR1 and CDR2 (germline): SGDLS, YYNGEE. The CDR3 has 15 amino acids. CDR3 residues: CASSPRDRAEYEQYF. For the CDR3, the DNA is TGTGCCAGCAGCCCCCGGGACAGGGCGGAGTACGAGCAGTACTTC.

The table lists this clone with a few counts. The chain carries TRBV9 and TRBJ2-5, with D possibly TRBD2 on 6 matching bases. The germline V gene has CDR1 SGDLS and CDR2 YYNGEE. The CDR3 has 15 amino acids. V lost 4 bases to trimming and J lost 0 bases, with 13 bases between them. CDR3 in DNA: TGTGCCAGCAGCCCCTCCGGGGGATACCAAGAGACCCAGTACTTC. Translating it yields CASSPSGGYQETQYF.

The gene calls are TRBV5-4 and TRBJ1-5, with 10 bases fitting TRBD1. The CDR3 spans 17 residues. After removal of 5 bases from V and 0 bases from J, the junction contained 8 bases not matched to a gene. CDR1 SGHNT and CDR2 YYREEE come from the germline V gene (reference sequence). The CDR3 loop reads CASSYGTGAYSNQPQHF. For the CDR3, the DNA is TGTGCCAGCAGTTACGGGACAGGGGCCTATAGCAATCAGCCCCAGCATTTT.

This rearrangement joins TRBV6-1 to TRBJ1-5, with 8 nucleotides matching TRBD1. Germline V gene sequence: CDR1 MNHNS, CDR2 SASEGT. The length of the CDR3 is 15 residues. V trimming: 6 bases; J trimming: 0 bases; junction bases outside the gene matches: 4. The CDR3 sequence is CASRTGQVSNQPQHF. The DNA of the CDR3 is TGTGCCAGCAGGACGGGACAGGTTAGCAATCAGCCCCAGCATTTT.

The rearrangement links TRBV4-2 to TRBJ2-5; D might be TRBD1 (6 bases). This CDR3 has 18 amino acids. CDR1 and CDR2 from the germline V gene are LGHNA and YNFKEQ. The V and J ends lost 0 bases and 6 bases respectively, with 23 bases between them. In DNA, the CDR3 is TGTGCCAGCAGCCAAGAGCTCCTGGGGGCCGCCCTTGAGAAGACCCAGTACTTC. Its translation: CASSQELLGAALEKTQYF.

The chain uses TRBV19 and TRBJ1-1; no clear D. Germline V gene data show CDR1 as LNHDA and CDR2 as SQIVND (reference sequence). The CDR3 has 13 residues. Trimming pared 8 bases from V and 10 bases from J, leaving 20 bases between. CDR3 in amino acids: CASSHTVGRGAFF. CDR3 bases: TGTGCCAGTTCCCACACAGTAGGGAGAGGAGCTTTCTTT.

In the case of this clone: Distinct nucleotide sequences in the sample also encode this CDR3. The J gene is TRBJ2-5, the V gene TRBV18, with 7 nucleotides matching TRBD1. The CDR3 runs to 13 residues. CDR1 and CDR2 from the germline V gene are KGHSH and LQKENI. The junction had 2 bases not matched to a gene; V was cut back by 3 bases and J by 4 bases. CDR3 sequence reads: CASSPNRGETQYF. DNA for the CDR3: TGTGCCAGCTCACCTAACAGGGGAGAGACCCAGTACTTC.

The chain is built from TRBV11-2 and TRBJ2-1; TRBD2 agrees at 12 bases. CDR3 size: 14 residues. The germline V gene encodes CDR1 SGHAT and CDR2 FQNNGV. V was pared by 7 bases and J by 7 bases, with 5 bases of the junction left unmatched. This CDR3 is CASTLAGGGNEQFF. CDR3 in DNA: TGTGCCAGCACCCTAGCGGGAGGGGGTAATGAGCAGTTCTTC.

The chain recombines TRBV6-5 with TRBJ2-3; TRBD2 aligns across 9 bases. Germline CDR1 reads MNHEY; CDR2 reads SVGAGI. The CDR3 is made up of 15 amino acids. Unmatched junction bases numbered 4, after V lost 2 bases and J lost 4 bases. The CDR3 loop reads CASSYAGGRSDTQYF. In DNA, the CDR3 is TGTGCCAGCAGTTACGCGGGAGGGAGGTCAGATACGCAGTATTTT.

The rearrangement joins TRBV4-3 to TRBJ2-2; TRBD1 is a possible D gene (5 bases). V lost 0 bases and J lost 0, with 11 bases in between. The CDR3 consists of 17 residues. Germline CDR1 reads LGHNA; CDR2 reads YSLEER. CDR3 DNA sequence: TGCGCCAGCAGCCAAGAAGTAACACAGGCGAACACCGGGGAGCTGTTTTTT. Amino acid sequence: CASSQEVTQANTGELFF.

The chain joins TRBV5-1 to TRBJ2-1; 7 bases map to TRBD2. The length of the CDR3 is 16 residues. Germline V gene data show CDR1 as SGHRS and CDR2 as YFSETQ. The V segment lost 3 bases and the J segment 0 bases; nucleotides outside the gene matches: 6. This CDR3 reads CASSYSGTNSYNEQFF. The CDR3 coding sequence is TGCGCCAGCAGCTATTCCGGGACTAACTCCTACAATGAGCAGTTCTTC.

As DNA, the CDR3 is TGTGCCAGTAGTGACCAACAGGGGAGGACTGAAGCTTTCTTT. It translates to CASSDQQGRTEAFF. V usage is TRBV19 and J usage is TRBJ1-1; 7 nucleotides align to TRBD1. J was trimmed by 5 bases and V by 5 bases; bases with no gene match: 8. The V gene's germline CDR1 is LNHDA and CDR2 SQIVND (reference sequence). This CDR3 has 14 residues.

The rearrangement joins TRBV6-6 to TRBJ2-5; the D gene is possibly TRBD1 (6 bases). The germline CDR1 and CDR2 sequences are MNHNY and SVGAGI (reference sequence). Trimming removed 7 bases at V and 0 bases at J, with 12 bases between. This CDR3 has 14 residues. Here the CDR3 DNA reads TGTGCCAGCATCCCCGGGGACAACCAAGAGACCCAGTACTTC. The encoded protein is CASIPGDNQETQYF.

The chain joins TRBV5-1 to TRBJ2-4; D not certain. V lost 1 base to trimming and J lost 9 bases, with 5 bases between them. The CDR3 loop spans 11 amino acids. CDR1 and CDR2 (germline): SGHRS, YFSETQ. CDR3 sequence reads: CASSLHGIQYF. The CDR3 nucleotides are TGCGCCAGCAGCTTGCACGGCATTCAGTACTTC.

This clone was recorded a few times. The chain joins TRBV19 to TRBJ1-1, with unresolved D. Germline V CDR1 and CDR2: LNHDA, SQIVND (reference sequence). V was shortened by 0 bases and J by 0 bases, with 8 bases between the two germline ends. This CDR3 has 15 residues. CDR3 sequence (DNA): TGTGCCAGTAGTATAGATCTCGGGGTGAACACTGAAGCTTTCTTT. Encoded protein: CASSIDLGVNTEAFF. Full variable domain (rest looked up from reference TRBV19 and TRBJ1-1): DGGITQSPKYLFRKEGQNVTLSCEQNLNHDAMYWYRQDPGQGLRLIYYSQIVNDFQKGDIAEGYSVSREKKESFPLTVTSAQKNPTAFYLCASSIDLGVNTEAFFGQGTRLTVV.

As for this clone: The sample contains more than one DNA sequence encoding this CDR3. V and J are TRBV18 and TRBJ2-7, with TRBD1 matching over 10 bases. The V gene end was trimmed by 6 bases and the J gene end by 2 bases; junction bases not matched to a gene: 4. This CDR3 spans 14 amino acids. CDR1 is KGHSH, CDR2 LQKENI, per germline. The DNA of the CDR3 is TGTGCCAGCTCTCCCGGGACAGGGGCCTACGAGCAGTACTTC. Translated: CASSPGTGAYEQYF.

V usage is TRBV27 and J usage is TRBJ2-1; no reliable D call. CDR1 and CDR2 (germline): MNHEY, SMNVEV (reference sequence). The CDR3 is 13 residues long. V was shortened by 2 bases and J by 4 bases, with 6 bases between the two germline ends. This CDR3 reads CASSLTNYNEQFF. DNA for the CDR3: TGTGCCAGCAGTTTAACAAATTACAATGAGCAGTTCTTC.

The genes are TRBV5-1 and TRBJ2-2, with 12 bases aligning to TRBD2. With 1 base clipped from V and 2 bases from J, the junction kept 3 bases outside the gene matches. This CDR3 region has 17 residues. Germline V lookup: CDR1 SGHRS, CDR2 YFSETQ. CDR3 DNA: TGCGCCAGCAGCTTGAGACTAGCGGGAGTAAACACCGGGGAGCTGTTTTTT. It is translated as CASSLRLAGVNTGELFF. Full variable domain (remainder filled in from reference TRBV5-1 and TRBJ2-2): KAGVTQTPRYLIKTRGQQVTLSCSPISGHRSVSWYQQTPGQGLQFLFEYFSETQRNKGNFPGRFSGRQFSNSRSEMNVSTLELGDSALYLCASSLRLAGVNTGELFFGEGSRLTVL.

The gene calls are TRBV6-1 and TRBJ2-3; 10 nucleotides align to TRBD1. The germline gives CDR1 MNHNS, CDR2 SASEGT. The ends lost 2 bases at V and 4 bases at J; junction bases unmatched: 6. The CDR3 contains 16 residues. DNA of the CDR3: TGTGCCAGCAGTGAATTCGGGACAGGGGTGGCAGATACGCAGTATTTT. Protein: CASSEFGTGVADTQYF.

The chain is built from TRBV6-5 and TRBJ2-3, with TRBD2 identical over 9 bases. CDR1 is MNHEY, CDR2 SVGAGI, per germline. The CDR3 runs 15 residues. V was pared by 4 bases and J by 1 base, with 3 bases of the junction left unmatched. The CDR3 sequence: CASSLREGRTDTQYF. CDR3 nucleotide sequence: TGTGCCAGCAGTTTGCGGGAGGGCCGCACAGATACGCAGTATTTT.

As regards this clone: The junction departs from the called germline gene at one end, perhaps through a read error. The sample carries other DNA sequences with the same CDR3. The chain is built from TRBV7-8 and TRBJ2-2; D not resolved. Germline lookup yields CDR1 SGHVS and CDR2 FQNEAQ. The CDR3 runs 13 residues. CDR3 nucleotides: TGCGCCAGCAGCCCGGTCAACACCGGGGAGCTGTTTTTT. This codes for CASSPVNTGELFF.

The CDR3 reads CATSRAGLAGGSSTDTQYF. In DNA, the CDR3 is TGTGCCACCAGCAGAGCTGGACTAGCGGGGGGGTCGAGCACAGATACGCAGTATTTT. The chain employs TRBV15 and TRBJ2-3, with TRBD2 identical over 15 bases. Germline V lookup: CDR1 LNHNV, CDR2 YYDKDF (reference sequence). The CDR3 sequence is 19 residues long. With 1 base clipped from V and 0 bases from J, the junction kept 5 bases outside the gene matches.